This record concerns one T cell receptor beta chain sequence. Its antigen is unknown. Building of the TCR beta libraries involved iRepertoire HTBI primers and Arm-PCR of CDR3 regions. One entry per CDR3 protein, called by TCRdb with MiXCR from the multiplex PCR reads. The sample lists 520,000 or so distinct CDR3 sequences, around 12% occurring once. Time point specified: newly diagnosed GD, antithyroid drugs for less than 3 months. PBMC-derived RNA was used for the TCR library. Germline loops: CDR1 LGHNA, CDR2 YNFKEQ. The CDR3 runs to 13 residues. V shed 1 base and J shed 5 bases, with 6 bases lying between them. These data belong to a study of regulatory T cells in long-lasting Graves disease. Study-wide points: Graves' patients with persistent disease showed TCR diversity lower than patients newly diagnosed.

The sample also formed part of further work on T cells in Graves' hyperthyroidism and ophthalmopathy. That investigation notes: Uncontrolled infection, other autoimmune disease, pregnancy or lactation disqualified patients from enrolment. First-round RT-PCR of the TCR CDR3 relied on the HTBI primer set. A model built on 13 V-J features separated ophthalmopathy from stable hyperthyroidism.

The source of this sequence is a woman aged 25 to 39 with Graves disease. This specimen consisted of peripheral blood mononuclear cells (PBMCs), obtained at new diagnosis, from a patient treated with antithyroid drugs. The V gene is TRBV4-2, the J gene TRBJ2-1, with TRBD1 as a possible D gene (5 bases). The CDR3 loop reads CASSQATDNEQFF. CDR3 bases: TGTGCCAGCAGCCAAGCGACAGACAATGAGCAGTTCTTC.